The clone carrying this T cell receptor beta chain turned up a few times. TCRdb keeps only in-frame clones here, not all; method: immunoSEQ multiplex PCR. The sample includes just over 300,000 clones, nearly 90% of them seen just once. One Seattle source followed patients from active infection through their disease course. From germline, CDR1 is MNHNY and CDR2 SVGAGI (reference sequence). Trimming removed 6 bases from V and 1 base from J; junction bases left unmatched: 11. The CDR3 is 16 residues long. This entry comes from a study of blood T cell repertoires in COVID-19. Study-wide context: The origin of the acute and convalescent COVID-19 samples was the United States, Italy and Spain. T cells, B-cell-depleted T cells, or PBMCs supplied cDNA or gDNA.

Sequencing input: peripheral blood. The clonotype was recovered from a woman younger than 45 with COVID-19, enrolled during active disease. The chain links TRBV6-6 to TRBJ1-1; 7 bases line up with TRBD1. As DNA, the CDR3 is TGTGCCAGCAGCATCCGGGACAGCGGAACGAACACTGAAGCTTTCTTT. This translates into CASSIRDSGTNTEAFF.